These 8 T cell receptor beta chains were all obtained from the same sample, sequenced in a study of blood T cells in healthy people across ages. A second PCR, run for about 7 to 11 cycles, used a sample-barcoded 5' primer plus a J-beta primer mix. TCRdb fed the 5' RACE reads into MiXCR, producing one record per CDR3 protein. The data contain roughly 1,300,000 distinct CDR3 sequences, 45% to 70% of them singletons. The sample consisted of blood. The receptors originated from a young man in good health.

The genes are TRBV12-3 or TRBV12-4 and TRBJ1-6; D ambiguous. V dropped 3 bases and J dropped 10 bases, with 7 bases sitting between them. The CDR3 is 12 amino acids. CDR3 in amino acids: CASSFTTSPLHF. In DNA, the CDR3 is TGTGCCAGCAGTTTTACCACGTCACCCCTCCACTTT.

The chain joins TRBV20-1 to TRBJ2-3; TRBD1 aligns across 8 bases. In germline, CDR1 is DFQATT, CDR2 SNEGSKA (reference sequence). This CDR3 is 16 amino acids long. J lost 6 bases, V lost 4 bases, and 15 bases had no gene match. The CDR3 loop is CSAKLLGQGDSDTQYF. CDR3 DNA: TGCAGTGCTAAACTATTAGGACAGGGCGATTCGGATACGCAGTATTTT.

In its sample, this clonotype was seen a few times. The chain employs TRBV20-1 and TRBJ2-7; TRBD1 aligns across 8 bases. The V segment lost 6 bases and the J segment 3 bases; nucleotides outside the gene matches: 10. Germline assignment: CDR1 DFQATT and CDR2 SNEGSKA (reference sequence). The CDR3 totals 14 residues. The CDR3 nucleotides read TGCAGTGCCCGGAGGGACAGGTCCCTCTACGAGCAGTACTTC. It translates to CSARRDRSLYEQYF.

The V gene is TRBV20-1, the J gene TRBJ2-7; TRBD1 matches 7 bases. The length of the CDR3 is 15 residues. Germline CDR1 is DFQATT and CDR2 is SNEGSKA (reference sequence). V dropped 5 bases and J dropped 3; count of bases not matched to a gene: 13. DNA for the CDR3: TGCAGTGCTGGGGCTTACAGGACAGGAATCTACGAGCAGTACTTC. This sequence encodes CSAGAYRTGIYEQYF.

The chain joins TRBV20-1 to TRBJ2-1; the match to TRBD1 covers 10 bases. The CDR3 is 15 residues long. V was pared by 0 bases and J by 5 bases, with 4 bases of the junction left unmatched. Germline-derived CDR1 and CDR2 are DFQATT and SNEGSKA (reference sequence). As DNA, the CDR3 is TGCAGTGCTAGAGATGGGACAGGGGTCAACAATGAGCAGTTCTTC. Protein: CSARDGTGVNNEQFF.

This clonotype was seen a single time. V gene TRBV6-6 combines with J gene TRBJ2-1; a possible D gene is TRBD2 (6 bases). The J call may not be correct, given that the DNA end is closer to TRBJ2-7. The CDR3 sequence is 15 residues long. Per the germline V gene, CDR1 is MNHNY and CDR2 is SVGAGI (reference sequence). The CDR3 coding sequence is TGTGCCAGCAGTTACTGGGACTCAGCGGCCTACGAGCAGTACTTC. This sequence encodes CASSYWDSAAYEQYF.

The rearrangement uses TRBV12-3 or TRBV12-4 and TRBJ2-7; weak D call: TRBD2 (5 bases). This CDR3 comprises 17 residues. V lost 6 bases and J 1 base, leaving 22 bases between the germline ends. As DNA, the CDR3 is TGTGCCAGCAGCGCGTTTCAGGAGAGGGAGAGTTCCTACGAGCAGTACTTC. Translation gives CASSAFQERESSYEQYF.

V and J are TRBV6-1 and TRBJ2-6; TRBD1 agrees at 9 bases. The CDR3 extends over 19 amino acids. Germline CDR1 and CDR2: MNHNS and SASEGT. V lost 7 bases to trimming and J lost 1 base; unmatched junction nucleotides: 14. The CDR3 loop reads CASIGRDRVRVSGANVLTF. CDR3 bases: TGTGCCAGCATCGGACGGGACAGGGTTCGCGTTTCTGGGGCCAACGTCCTGACTTTC.